Sequencing of this T cell receptor beta chain was carried out in a study of blood T cell repertoires in COVID-19. Study-wide context: T cells, B-cell-depleted T cells, or PBMCs provided the cDNA or gDNA that served as material.

In the authors' methods: Quantification of nucleated cells was approximated via reference gene primer amplification. Method: immunoSEQ multiplex PCR; TCRdb's copy keeps in-frame clones and lacks some. For V, J and clone size, that table is used; D and trimming come from the DNA. Found here are about 270,000 clones, 88% of them singletons; the top ten hold about 1%. The participants were between roughly 18 and 89 years old and came from about two dozen US areas. Each participant's cohort was designated according to participant-reported clinical history. In germline, CDR1 is SGHVS, CDR2 FQNEAQ. The J segment lost 4 bases and the V segment lost 0 bases, leaving 9 bases of the junction unmatched. This CDR3 is 16 amino acids long.

V gene TRBV7-8 combines with J gene TRBJ2-7; 7 positions agree with TRBD2. This clonotype originated in a woman younger than 45 who had recovered from COVID-19. The material sequenced was PBMCs or T cells enriched from blood (not recorded which). CDR3 bases: TGTGCCAGCAGCTTAGCGGGGAGAAGCGGGGTTTACGAGCAGTACTTC. It codes for CASSLAGRSGVYEQYF. Drawing the rest from reference TRBV7-8 and TRBJ2-7, the complete variable domain is GAGVSQSPRYKVAKRGQDVALRCDPISGHVSLFWYQQALGQGPEFLTYFQNEAQLDKSGLPSDRFFAERPEGSVSTLKIQRTQQEDSAVYLCASSLAGRSGVYEQYFGPGTRLTVT.